This T cell receptor (beta chain) was documented in a study of blood T cell repertoires in COVID-19 (dated by TCRdb to the early 2020s). In the study overall: Samples from collaborators originated in the United States, Italy and Spain and spanned both the acute and convalescent phases of COVID-19. Nearly every sample came with metadata listing a de-identified subject ID, COVID-19 status, age in years and sex. Samples came from the ongoing ImmuneRACE study (first 160 participants) plus 1,254 subjects from 6 global collaborators. The prospective study material was composed of cDNA or gDNA derived from T cells, B-cell-depleted T cells, or PBMCs. A freely available public database, intended as a resource for researchers studying the immune response to SARS-CoV-2, is where the repertoires were released. Where available, HLA class I and class II types were taken from metadata supplied by the sample provider and were not determined by assay-based typing. The dataset comprised deeply sampled blood TCRbeta repertoires from subjects exposed to, actively infected with, or recovered from COVID-19.

General conclusions and limits of the study: The amount of clinical and demographic metadata varied by source and participant and was provided uncurated.

This clone was picked up one time. Its antigen is still unknown. No base quality values were provided; no much bigger clone lies one nucleotide off. From a lookup of the germline V gene (reference sequence), CDR1 and CDR2 are MNHEY and SMNVEV. The cysteine opens and the phenylalanine closes a CDR3 of 13 amino acids. Only the CDR3 DNA stays, 39 bases, in frame from base 1. V is clipped by 5 bases and J by 3 bases, and the sequence between their germline boundaries is 11 bases long. TCRbeta CDR3 regions were amplified from genomic DNA using the immunoSEQ Assay, a bias-controlled multiplex PCR. In the authors' own workflow: The number of nucleated cells in each sample was estimated from the amplification of reference gene primers within the assay. To quantify the absolute abundance of each unique TCRbeta CDR3 rearrangement, sequence reads were collapsed and filtered. Productive Simpson clonality was computed per sample as the square root of Simpson's diversity index over productive rearrangements. Entries here come from immuneACCESS through TCRdb and include only in-frame sequences with V and J called. Some clones fail to appear in such tables; in the studies checked, an unresolved V gene covers under half of the shortfall, and the cause of the remainder is unknown. V and J calls and clone size are copied from that table; D and trimming were computed from the DNA. This sample holds more than 150,000 clones; around 89% were observed only once. The leading ten clones occupy roughly 0.6% of the sample.

Each collaborating institution followed its own protocols to collect whole blood in K2EDTA tubes. For TCRbeta analysis, collaborators shipped samples as frozen whole blood, isolated PBMCs, or DNA extracted from either of those sample types. The source material was peripheral blood. The TCR comes from a middle-aged man with acute or convalescent COVID-19. The chain is assembled from TRBV27 and TRBJ2-7; the D gene is unclear. The DNA sequence reads TGTGCCAGCAGTGTGGCCAGGAACTACGAGCAGTACTTC. Its protein reads: CASSVARNYEQYF.